The source of this T cell receptor (beta chain) is a study of blood T cell repertoires in COVID-19. The table came from immunoSEQ multiplex PCR; TCRdb's copy has only in-frame clones and leaves some out. Among 180,000 or so clones listed, 80% to 90% were seen once. Germline V CDR1 and CDR2: LNHDA, SQIVND (reference sequence). Trimming took off 8 bases at V and 4 bases at J, with 14 bases between the two ends. CDR3 size: 14 residues. The receptor's source is a woman in her 50s in a cohort exposed to, infected with or recovered from COVID-19 (not recorded which). This chain links TRBV19 with TRBJ1-4, with TRBD1 as a possible D gene (6 bases). The sequenced sample was PBMCs or T cells enriched from blood (not recorded which). In DNA, the CDR3 is TGTGCCAGTTGTCCGGGACAACTTAATGAAAAACTGTTTTTT. Its protein is CASCPGQLNEKLFF.